What follows is one TCR beta chain and its context. Germline lookup yields CDR1 LNHDA and CDR2 SQIVND (reference sequence). CDR3 length equals 11 residues. The ends lost 9 bases at V and 10 bases at J; junction bases unmatched: 8. TCRdb keeps only in-frame clones here, not all; method: immunoSEQ multiplex PCR. The sample lists hundreds of thousands of clones; about nine tenths were seen once. This record comes from a study of cytomegalovirus exposure and HLA in healthy donors. The clonotype originates from a woman younger than 30 in good health and CMV-seronegative. The chain is built from TRBV19 and TRBJ1-2; 7 bases map to TRBD1. Source material: PBMCs. CDR3 DNA sequence: TGTGCCAGCCGGGACAGCCGAGTCTACACCTTC. Its protein product is CASRDSRVYTF.